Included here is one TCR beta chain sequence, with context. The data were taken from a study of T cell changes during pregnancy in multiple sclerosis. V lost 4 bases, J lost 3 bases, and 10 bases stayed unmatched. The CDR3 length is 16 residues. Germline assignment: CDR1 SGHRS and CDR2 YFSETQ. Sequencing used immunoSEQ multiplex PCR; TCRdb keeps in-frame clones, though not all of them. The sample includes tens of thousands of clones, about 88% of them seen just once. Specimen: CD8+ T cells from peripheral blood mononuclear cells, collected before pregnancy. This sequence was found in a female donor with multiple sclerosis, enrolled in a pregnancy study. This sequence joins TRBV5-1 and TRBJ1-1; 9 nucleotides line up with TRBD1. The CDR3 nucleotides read TGCGCCAGCAGCCCCGGGACAGGGAGAACGGACACTGAAGCTTTCTTT. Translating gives CASSPGTGRTDTEAFF.